The 5 T cell receptor beta chains below come from one sample, sequenced in a study of T cells in lung cancer brain metastases (dated by TCRdb to the late 2010s). The library was made by the immunoSEQ multiplex PCR assay. TCRdb provides this immuneACCESS table in a form limited to in-frame rearrangements. Some clones are lacking; in checked studies, under half of them reflect an unresolved V gene, and why the rest are absent is not known. The sample table lists roughly 5,500 clones, 88% of them with a count of one. Less than 5% of the sample belongs to the ten largest clones. Source material: tumor tissue from the primary lung tumor. Interpreted using the paper, the cell subset or site label stands for: primary lung cancer lesion. The source of these receptors is a man in his 70s with non-small cell lung cancer.

This chain joins TRBV9 and TRBJ2-3; TRBD1 might be the D (5 bases). The CDR3 extends over 15 amino acids. V dropped 5 bases and J dropped 9 bases, with 22 bases sitting between them. Germline V gene data show CDR1 as SGDLS and CDR2 as YYNGEE. CDR3 amino acids: CASSEVGAVAVTQYF. The CDR3 DNA follows: TGTGCCAGCAGTGAGGTTGGGGCCGTAGCTGTAACGCAGTATTTT.

The chain is built from TRBV30 and TRBJ1-6; D gene unclear. Per the germline V gene, CDR1 is GTSNPN and CDR2 is SVGIG (reference sequence). The CDR3 totals 17 residues. Trimming stripped 2 bases from V and 0 bases from J, with 14 bases between. CDR3 residues: CAWSPPAISSYNSPLHF. CDR3 DNA: TGTGCCTGGAGTCCCCCAGCAATCAGCTCCTATAATTCACCCCTCCACTTT.

Of note for this clone: One end of the junction does not line up with germline, which may come from a read error. The chain has TRBV27 and TRBJ2-1; D is unresolved. There are 15 residues in the CDR3. The germline V gene has CDR1 MNHEY and CDR2 SMNVEV (reference sequence). CDR3 in amino acids: CTSSLSGGIYNEQFF. Here the CDR3 DNA reads TGTACCAGCAGTTTATCTGGCGGAATCTACAATGAGCAGTTCTTC.

This clone has only a few counts. This chain uses TRBV7-8 with TRBJ2-7, with TRBD1 matching 7 bases. CDR1 and CDR2 from the germline V gene are SGHVS and FQNEAQ. The CDR3 contains 14 residues. V shed 1 base, J shed 3 bases, and the junction held 3 bases outside the gene matches. The CDR3 nucleotides are TGTGCCAGCAGCTTAGTCCCAGGGGGCTACGAGCAGTACTTC. Protein: CASSLVPGGYEQYF.

The genes are TRBV5-1 and TRBJ1-1; a weak D match, TRBD1 (6 bases). There are 16 residues in the CDR3. The germline V and J ends were trimmed by 2 bases and 1 base, with 15 bases remaining between them. CDR1 and CDR2 from the germline V gene are SGHRS and YFSETQ. The CDR3 sequence: CASSLFGGRGNTEAFF. DNA for the CDR3: TGCGCCAGCAGCTTATTTGGGGGGCGGGGGAACACTGAAGCTTTCTTT.